One and the same sample provided the 27 T cell receptor beta chains below, sequenced in a study of T-cell reconstitution after alpha-beta-depleted transplantation in children. Unique molecular identifiers were incorporated when the TCRbeta library was constructed. TCRdb re-analysed the PCR reads in MiXCR, keeping a single row per CDR3 protein. The table includes roughly 610,000 distinct CDR3 sequences, roughly a tenth detected once. This material consisted of PBMCs from the stem cell graft donor, taken from the stem cell graft. These receptors came from a human donor who donated a stem cell graft to a child with acute myeloid leukemia.

This clonotype was seen a few times. The chain recombines TRBV3-1 with TRBJ1-3; TRBD1 might be the D (5 bases). Germline values: CDR1 LGHDT, CDR2 YNNKEL (reference sequence). V lost 9 bases and J lost 4, with 19 bases in between. The CDR3 is 15 amino acids. The CDR3 region has the DNA TGTGCCAGTCATAATTCCCAGGGCTCCGGAAACACCATATATTTT. This encodes CASHNSQGSGNTIYF.

The gene calls are TRBV28 and TRBJ1-3; the D gene is possibly TRBD1 (5 bases). The V end lost 3 bases, the J end lost 4 bases, and 16 bases lay between the germline ends. From germline, CDR1 is MDHEN and CDR2 SYDVKM. This CDR3 contains 16 residues. The CDR3 loop reads CASSFGTGPSGNTIYF. The CDR3 DNA follows: TGTGCCAGCAGTTTCGGTACGGGGCCCTCCGGAAACACCATATATTTT.

This clonotype came up once. The chain recombines TRBV7-2 with TRBJ2-3; possibly TRBD2 for D (6 bases). This CDR3 is built from 15 residues. Trimming removed 4 bases from V and 0 bases from J, with 11 bases in between. In germline, CDR1 is SGHTA, CDR2 FQGNSA. CDR3 bases: TGTGCCAGCAGCTCCTGGGCGGGGAGCACAGATACGCAGTATTTT. Translation gives CASSSWAGSTDTQYF.

The chain joins TRBV29-1 to TRBJ2-1; 9 bases are shared with TRBD2. The CDR3 length is 15 residues. The V and J ends lost 8 bases and 4 bases, in that order; junction bases with no gene match: 12. Germline V CDR1 and CDR2: SQVTM, ANQGSEA. DNA of the CDR3: TGCAGCATCCTTGGCTGGGCGGGGGGGTACAATGAGCAGTTCTTC. This translates into CSILGWAGGYNEQFF.

The chain uses TRBV29-1 and TRBJ1-1; D is perhaps TRBD1 (5 bases). Germline CDR1 is SQVTM and CDR2 is ANQGSEA. The ends were cut back, 7 bases at V and 2 bases at J, with 11 bases in the middle. The CDR3 consists of 12 residues. CDR3 nucleotide sequence: TGCAGCGAACAGACAGTCAACACTGAAGCTTTCTTT. The encoded protein is CSEQTVNTEAFF.

This clonotype has just a few counts. One junction end disagrees with the germline gene, perhaps due to a read error. The rearrangement joins TRBV5-6 to TRBJ2-1; tentatively, D is TRBD1 or TRBD2 (5 bases each). This CDR3 spans 14 amino acids. Looked up from germline, CDR1 is SGHDT and CDR2 is YYEEEE. CDR3: CASSGTRTYNEQFF. The CDR3 nucleotides read TGTGCTAGCAGTGGGACGAGGACCTACAATGAGCAGTTCTTC.

This clonotype appeared a few times. This chain connects TRBV20-1 to TRBJ2-5; 12 nucleotides agree with TRBD2. Trimming cost V 6 bases and J 2 bases; bases outside gene matches: 7. The CDR3 covers 15 residues. CDR1 is DFQATT and CDR2 is SNEGSKA in the germline V gene (reference sequence). The CDR3 protein is CSASRTSGIQETQYF. In DNA, the CDR3 is TGCAGTGCCTCCAGGACTAGCGGGATACAAGAGACCCAGTACTTC.

The V call is TRBV29-1, the J call TRBJ2-1; D is ambiguous. The CDR3 loop spans 13 amino acids. Germline CDR1 and CDR2: SQVTM and ANQGSEA. Trimming left V 7 bases short and J 8 bases short, with 18 bases between. Here the CDR3 reads CSATEGSVDEQFF. The CDR3 nucleotides read TGCAGCGCCACGGAAGGGTCGGTCGATGAGCAGTTCTTC.

The rearrangement joins TRBV7-3 to TRBJ2-7; TRBD2 matches at 8 bases. V dropped 2 bases and J dropped 6; count of bases not matched to a gene: 12. CDR3 length: 16 residues. Germline CDR1 SGHTA, CDR2 FQGTGA. CDR3 region: CASSLGGGSGRSEQYF. The CDR3 DNA follows: TGTGCCAGCAGCTTAGGTGGAGGGAGCGGGAGAAGCGAGCAGTACTTC.

The chain carries TRBV7-9 and TRBJ2-5; TRBD2 matches 8 bases. The CDR3 spans 16 residues. CDR1 and CDR2 (germline): SEHNR, FQNEAQ (reference sequence). The V segment lost 1 base and the J segment 1 base; nucleotides outside the gene matches: 5. The CDR3 DNA reads as TGTGCCAGCAGCTTAGAGGTGCGGGAGGCCCAAGAGACCCAGTACTTC. Encoded protein: CASSLEVREAQETQYF.

This rearrangement joins TRBV7-3 to TRBJ1-2; the D gene is possibly TRBD1 (6 bases). The CDR3 sequence is 13 residues long. CDR1 and CDR2 (germline): SGHTA, FQGTGA. V was clipped by 8 bases and J by 4 bases, with 14 bases between them. DNA of the CDR3: TGTGCCAGCTCCCAGGAGGGGGGCTATGGCTACACCTTC. It translates to CASSQEGGYGYTF.

This clonotype occurred a few times. V usage is TRBV5-1 and J usage is TRBJ2-3; 14 bases align to TRBD2. The length of the CDR3 is 17 residues. Germline V gives CDR1 SGHRS, CDR2 YFSETQ. Germline trimming cut 4 bases from V and 4 bases from J; bases unmatched to any gene: 8. CDR3 DNA sequence: TGCGCCAGCAGCCGGACTAGCGGGGGGAAAGGCGCAGATACGCAGTATTTT. Translation: CASSRTSGGKGADTQYF. The variable domain in full, with the rest retrieved from reference TRBV5-1 and TRBJ2-3, is KAGVTQTPRYLIKTRGQQVTLSCSPISGHRSVSWYQQTPGQGLQFLFEYFSETQRNKGNFPGRFSGRQFSNSRSEMNVSTLELGDSALYLCASSRTSGGKGADTQYFGPGTRLTVL.

This chain joins TRBV6-1 and TRBJ1-2; D ambiguous. V gave up 6 bases and J gave up 6 bases, with 14 bases separating them. The CDR3 extends over 13 amino acids. Germline lookup yields CDR1 MNHNS and CDR2 SASEGT. CDR3 in DNA: TGTGCCAGCAGGACCTCTATTACCCATGGCTACACCTTC. Amino acid sequence: CASRTSITHGYTF.

Ten or more counts support this clonotype. This chain connects TRBV7-9 to TRBJ1-1, with D possibly being TRBD1 (5 bases). The CDR3 sequence is 13 residues long. Germline CDR1 is SEHNR and CDR2 is FQNEAQ (reference sequence). Trimming took 0 bases from V and 10 from J, leaving 12 bases between them. CDR3 nucleotide sequence: TGTGCCAGCAGCTTAGCCGGCAGGGCGGGAGCTTTCTTT. Its translation: CASSLAGRAGAFF. Together with reference TRBV7-9 and TRBJ1-1, the CDR3 gives the full variable domain: DTGVSQNPRHKITKRGQNVTFRCDPISEHNRLYWYRQTLGQGPEFLTYFQNEAQLEKSRLLSDRFSAERPKGSFSTLEIQRTEQGDSAMYLCASSLAGRAGAFFGQGTRLTVV.

This clonotype was seen many times. V gene TRBV7-9 combines with J gene TRBJ2-7; unclear D gene. The germline gives CDR1 SEHNR, CDR2 FQNEAQ (reference sequence). With 3 bases removed from V and 2 bases from J, the gap between germline ends came to 5 bases. This CDR3 region has 12 residues. The CDR3 DNA follows: TGTGCCAGCAGCTTCGACACCTACGAGCAGTACTTC. It specifies CASSFDTYEQYF.

The chain has TRBV24-1 and TRBJ2-2; 11 nucleotides match TRBD2. V shed 4 bases and J 1 base; nucleotides not matched to a gene: 4. This CDR3 comprises 17 residues. Germline-derived CDR1 and CDR2 are KGHDR and SFDVKD. The CDR3 is CATSEWGLAENTGELFF. The CDR3 DNA follows: TGTGCCACCAGTGAATGGGGACTAGCGGAGAACACCGGGGAGCTGTTTTTT.

This clonotype was seen a few times. The chain employs TRBV7-3 and TRBJ2-1; maybe TRBD2 (6 bases). The germline V gene encodes CDR1 SGHTA and CDR2 FQGTGA. CDR3 length: 14 amino acids. V gave up 8 bases and J gave up 2 bases, with 13 bases separating them. The CDR3 DNA reads TGTGCCAGCTGCCTAGGAGGGCCCTACAATGAGCAGTTCTTC. It specifies CASCLGGPYNEQFF.

This chain links TRBV11-1 with TRBJ1-1; 8 bases are shared with TRBD1. Per the germline V gene, CDR1 is SGHAT and CDR2 is FQDESV (reference sequence). Losses at the gene ends were 1 base for V and 0 bases for J; bases not matched to a gene: 4. The CDR3 is 16 residues long. CDR3 residues: CASSLGTGNLNTEAFF. The CDR3 DNA is TGTGCCAGCAGCTTAGGGACAGGGAATTTGAACACTGAAGCTTTCTTT. Full variable domain (remainder filled in from reference TRBV11-1 and TRBJ1-1): EAEVAQSPRYKITEKSQAVAFWCDPISGHATLYWYRQILGQGPELLVQFQDESVVDDSQLPKDRFSAERLKGVDSTLKIQPAELGDSAMYLCASSLGTGNLNTEAFFGQGTRLTVV.

This clonotype was seen many times. The CDR3 coding sequence is TGTGCCAGCAGAACACGGACTATCACAGATACGCAGTATTTT. Translating it yields CASRTRTITDTQYF. This rearrangement joins TRBV12-3 or TRBV12-4 to TRBJ2-3; possible D gene TRBD2, 6 bases. The ends were cut back, 6 bases at V and 2 bases at J, with 12 bases in the middle. The CDR3 is 14 amino acids.

This clonotype has a count of ten or more. J is TRBJ2-7 and V is TRBV7-2; TRBD1 might be the D (5 bases). This CDR3 is built from 12 residues. V lost 3 bases and J lost 4, with 7 bases in between. CDR1 is SGHTA and CDR2 is FQGNSA in the germline V gene. CDR3 amino acids: CASSFDSYEQYF. The CDR3 coding sequence is TGTGCCAGCAGCTTTGACAGTTACGAGCAGTACTTC.

This clonotype was recorded a few times. The chain recombines TRBV2 with TRBJ2-1; TRBD1 might be the D (6 bases). The CDR3 covers 13 residues. Between the trimmed V and J ends, which lost 3 bases and 13 bases, there was a span of 16 bases. The germline V gene has CDR1 SNHLY and CDR2 FYNNEI. CDR3 residues: CASSERRGGGQFF. The CDR3 region has the DNA TGTGCCAGCAGTGAGCGTCGAGGGGGTGGTCAGTTCTTC.

This clonotype was seen more than once but under ten times. V and J are TRBV6-2 or TRBV6-3 and TRBJ2-7, with D unresolved. The CDR3 runs to 11 residues. V dropped 2 bases and J dropped 6 bases, with 5 bases sitting between them. Germline V gene data show CDR1 as MNHEY and CDR2 as SVGEGT. The CDR3 loop reads CASSYVAEQYF. The DNA for the CDR3 is TGTGCCAGCAGTTACGTGGCCGAGCAGTACTTC.

The V and J genes are TRBV7-2 and TRBJ2-5; 8 nucleotides match TRBD2. After removal of 10 bases from V and 5 bases from J, the junction contained 6 bases not matched to a gene. Germline assignment: CDR1 SGHTA and CDR2 FQGNSA. The CDR3 length is 12 residues. The CDR3 here is CATRSGSETQYF. The DNA for the CDR3 is TGTGCCACCCGGAGCGGGAGTGAGACCCAGTACTTC.

This clonotype was recorded a few times. The rearrangement uses TRBV6-5 and TRBJ2-7, with 8 bases identical to TRBD2. Germline trimming cut 7 bases from V and 0 bases from J; bases unmatched to any gene: 5. The CDR3 has 14 residues. Germline values: CDR1 MNHEY, CDR2 SVGAGI. The CDR3 DNA reads TGTGCCAGCAACCCGGGAGGGAGCTCCTACGAGCAGTACTTC. Its translation is CASNPGGSSYEQYF.

There are many counts of this clonotype. The V call is TRBV12-3 or TRBV12-4, the J call TRBJ2-1; D is uncertain. V was clipped by 6 bases and J by 3 bases, with 15 bases between them. The CDR3 extends over 15 amino acids. CDR3 sequence: CASRPASWSYNEQFF. For the CDR3, the DNA is TGTGCCAGCAGACCGGCCAGCTGGAGCTACAATGAGCAGTTCTTC.

This clonotype was detected many times. This sequence joins TRBV20-1 and TRBJ2-5; 12 bases are a match to TRBD2. From germline, CDR1 is DFQATT and CDR2 SNEGSKA (reference sequence). This CDR3 is 16 amino acids long. V was clipped by 2 bases and J by 5 bases; unmatched bases: 9. Written as DNA, the CDR3 is TGCAGTGCTAGAAGCGCTAGCGGGAGGGCCATTGAGACCCAGTACTTC. It specifies CSARSASGRAIETQYF.

The chain couples TRBV5-5 to TRBJ2-2; no definite D call. Deletions cut 0 bases from V and 4 bases from J, with 13 bases between. The germline V gene encodes CDR1 SGHKS and CDR2 YYEKEE (reference sequence). The CDR3 has 16 residues. CDR3 DNA: TGTGCCAGCAGCTTGGCCTTTGGACCGAGCACCGGGGAGCTGTTTTTT. Amino acid sequence: CASSLAFGPSTGELFF.